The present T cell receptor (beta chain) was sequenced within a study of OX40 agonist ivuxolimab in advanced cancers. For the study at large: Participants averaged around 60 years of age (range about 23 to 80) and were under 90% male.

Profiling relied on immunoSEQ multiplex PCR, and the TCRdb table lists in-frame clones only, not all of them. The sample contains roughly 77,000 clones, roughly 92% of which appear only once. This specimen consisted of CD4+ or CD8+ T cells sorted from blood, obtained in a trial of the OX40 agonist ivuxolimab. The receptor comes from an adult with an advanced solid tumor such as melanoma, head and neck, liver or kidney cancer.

The CDR3 reads CASSPGQEQETQYF. The CDR3 region has the DNA TGCGCCAGCAGCCCCGGACAGGAACAAGAGACCCAGTACTTC. The chain is built from TRBV5-1 and TRBJ2-5; TRBD1 matches at 7 bases. Germline trimming cut 4 bases from V and 2 bases from J; bases unmatched to any gene: 5. This CDR3 has 14 amino acids. Germline V lookup: CDR1 SGHRS, CDR2 YFSETQ. Looking up the rest from reference TRBV5-1 and TRBJ2-5 gives the full variable domain: KAGVTQTPRYLIKTRGQQVTLSCSPISGHRSVSWYQQTPGQGLQFLFEYFSETQRNKGNFPGRFSGRQFSNSRSEMNVSTLELGDSALYLCASSPGQEQETQYFGPGTRLLVL.